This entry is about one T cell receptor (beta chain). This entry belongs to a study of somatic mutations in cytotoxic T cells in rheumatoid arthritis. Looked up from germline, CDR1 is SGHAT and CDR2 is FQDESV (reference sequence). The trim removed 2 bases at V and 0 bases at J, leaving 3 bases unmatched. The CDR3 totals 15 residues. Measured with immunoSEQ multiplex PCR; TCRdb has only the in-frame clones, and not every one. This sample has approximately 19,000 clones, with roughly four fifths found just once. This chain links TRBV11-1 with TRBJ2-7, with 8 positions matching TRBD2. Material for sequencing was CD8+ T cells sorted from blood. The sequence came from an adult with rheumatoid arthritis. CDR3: CASSLPGRASYEQYF. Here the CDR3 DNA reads TGTGCCAGCAGCTTACCCGGGAGGGCCTCCTACGAGCAGTACTTC.